The table lists the clone carrying this T cell receptor (beta chain) with a few counts. Its antigen remains unknown. Making the TCR beta libraries involved quantitative 5'-RACE with molecular barcodes. TCRdb analysed the 5' RACE reads with MiXCR anew, one entry per CDR3 protein. The sample includes approximately 440,000 distinct CDR3 sequences, roughly 17% seen only once; the top ten take approximately 0.97%. The data derive from a study of CD8 T cells in ankylosing spondylitis. Study-level findings and limits: With a CD8+ phenotype, disease-linked clones were relatively rare in peripheral blood. Researchers reportedly found disease-linked clones significantly enriched in matched ankylosing spondylitis synovial fluid. In the blood and synovial fluid of reactive arthritis, some motif variants had been previously reported. The study identified a TCR beta motif of under ten highly homologous variants that appeared characteristic of ankylosing spondylitis blood.

The sequenced material came from blood, either unsorted or a sorted T cell fraction (not recorded which). This receptor was obtained from a male donor with ankylosing spondylitis.

CDR3 sequence: CAWLRQVINTEAFF. DNA for the CDR3: TGTGCCTGGCTCAGACAGGTGATTAACACTGAAGCTTTCTTT. The chain recombines TRBV30 with TRBJ1-1; D is possibly TRBD1 (6 bases). Between the trimmed V and J ends, which lost 5 bases and 2 bases, there was a span of 15 bases. CDR3 length equals 14 residues. Germline loops: CDR1 GTSNPN, CDR2 SVGIG (reference sequence).